This T cell receptor (beta chain) was sequenced for a study of cytomegalovirus exposure and HLA in healthy donors. Study background: The roughly 100 million unique TCR beta sequences, from around 200 million T cells, were found by an earlier analysis.

The V end lost 2 bases, the J end lost 6 bases, and 14 bases lay between the germline ends. CDR1 is MNHNS and CDR2 is SASEGT in the germline V gene. The CDR3 is 15 amino acids. Primers for the PCR totalled 60 Vbeta and 13 Jbeta. Profiled with immunoSEQ multiplex PCR; TCRdb holds only in-frame clones, not every one. The table records 130,000 to 150,000 clones, under 85% of them present only once. The sample consisted of PBMCs. The chain carries TRBV6-1 and TRBJ2-1; the D gene is possibly TRBD1 (6 bases). This TCR was sampled from a woman aged 40 to 50 in good health and CMV-seropositive. CDR3 nucleotides: TGTGCCAGCAGTGAAATTGGACAGTGGTCCAATGAGCAGTTCTTC. Translated, it gives CASSEIGQWSNEQFF.